This T cell receptor (beta chain) was obtained from a study of patients and donors after allogeneic stem cell transplantation (dated by TCRdb to 2020 to 2021). The CDR3 runs 13 residues from the cysteine to the phenylalanine. Solely the CDR3 DNA is kept, with 39 bases framed from the first base. Sequences KGHDR (CDR1) and SFDVKD (CDR2) are obtained from the germline V gene. The V and J ends are trimmed by 3 bases and 9 bases, leaving 11 bases between them. This clonotype has a count of ten or more. Its recognized antigen is unknown. Per-base quality was not reported, and no clone a single base away is much larger than it. The library was produced with RT-PCR. The listed sequencing device is NextSeq 550. In-frame beta chains were kept once TCRdb had trimmed the public reads at Q25 with fastp and called clones with MiXCR. For every CDR3 protein sequence, its rows merge into one entry that carries the most common genes and DNA. The sample table shows fewer than 500,000 distinct CDR3 sequences, and about a sixth are seen once. Of the sample, less than 8% falls within the top ten clones.

The chain couples TRBV24-1 to TRBJ2-1, and possibly TRBD1, on 5 matching bases. The receptor comes from a human donor who was either an allogeneic HSCT recipient or a stem cell or donor lymphocyte infusion donor (not recorded which). It is not recorded whose cells these are; they may come from a transplant donor. The sequenced sample was blood, either unsorted or a sorted T cell fraction (not recorded which). The CDR3 is CATSDTRQSEQFF. Here is the DNA: TGTGCCACCAGTGATACGAGACAGTCTGAGCAGTTCTTC.